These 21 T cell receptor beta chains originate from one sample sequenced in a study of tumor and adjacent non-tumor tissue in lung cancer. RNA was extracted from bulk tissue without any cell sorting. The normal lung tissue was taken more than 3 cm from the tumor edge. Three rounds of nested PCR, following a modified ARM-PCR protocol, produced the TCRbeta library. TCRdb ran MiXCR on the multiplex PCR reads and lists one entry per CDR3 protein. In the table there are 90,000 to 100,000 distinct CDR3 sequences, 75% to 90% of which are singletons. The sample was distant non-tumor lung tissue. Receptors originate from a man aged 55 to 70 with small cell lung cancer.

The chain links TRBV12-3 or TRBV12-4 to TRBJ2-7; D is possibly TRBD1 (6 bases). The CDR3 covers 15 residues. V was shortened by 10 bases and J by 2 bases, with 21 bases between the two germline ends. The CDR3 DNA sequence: TGTGCCAACACCTCCGGGACATGGTTTACCTACGAGCAGTACTTC. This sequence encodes CANTSGTWFTYEQYF.

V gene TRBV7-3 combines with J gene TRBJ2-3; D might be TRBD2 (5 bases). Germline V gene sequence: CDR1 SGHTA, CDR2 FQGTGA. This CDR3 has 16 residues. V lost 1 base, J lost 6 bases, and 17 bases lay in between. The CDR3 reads CASSLMARGLGDTQYF. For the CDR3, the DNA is TGTGCCAGCAGCTTAATGGCGAGAGGGCTGGGGGATACGCAGTATTTT.

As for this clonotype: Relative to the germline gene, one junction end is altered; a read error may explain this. CDR3 amino acids: CASRQVVGQETEYF. CDR3 bases: TGCGCCAGCAGACAAGTCGTTGGTCAAGAGACCGAGTACTTC. The rearrangement joins TRBV4-1 to TRBJ2-5; D call uncertain. The CDR3 loop spans 14 amino acids. From germline, CDR1 is MGHRA and CDR2 YSYEKL.

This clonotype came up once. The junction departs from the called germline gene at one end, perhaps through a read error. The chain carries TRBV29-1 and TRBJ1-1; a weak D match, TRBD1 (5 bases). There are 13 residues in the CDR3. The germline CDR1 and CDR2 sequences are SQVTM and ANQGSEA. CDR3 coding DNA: TGCAGCGGTCTACAGGACCTGAACACTGAAGTTTTATTT. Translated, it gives CSGLQDLNTEVLF.

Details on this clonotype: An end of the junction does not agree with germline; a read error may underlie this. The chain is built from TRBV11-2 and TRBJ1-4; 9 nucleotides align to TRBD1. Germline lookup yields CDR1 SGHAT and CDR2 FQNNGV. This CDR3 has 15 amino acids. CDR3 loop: CANSTETGGPVILFF. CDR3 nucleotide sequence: TGTGCCAACAGCACCGAAACAGGGGGCCCCGTAATACTGTTTTTT.

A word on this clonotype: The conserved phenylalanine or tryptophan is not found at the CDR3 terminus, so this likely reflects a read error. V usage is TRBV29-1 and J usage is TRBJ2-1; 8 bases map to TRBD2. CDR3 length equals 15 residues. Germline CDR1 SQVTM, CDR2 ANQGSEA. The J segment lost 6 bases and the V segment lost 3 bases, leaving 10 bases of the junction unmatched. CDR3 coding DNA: TGCAGCGTTGACAGAGGGACTAGTGGCCCCAATGAGCAGTTCTAC. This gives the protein CSVDRGTSGPNEQFY.

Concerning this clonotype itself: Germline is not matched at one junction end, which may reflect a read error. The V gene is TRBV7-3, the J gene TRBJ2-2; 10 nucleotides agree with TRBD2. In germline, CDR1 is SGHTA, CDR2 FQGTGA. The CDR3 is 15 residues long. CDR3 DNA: TGTGCCAGCAGCCCTAGCGGGAGCCCCACCGGGGAGCTGTCTTTT. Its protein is CASSPSGSPTGELSF.

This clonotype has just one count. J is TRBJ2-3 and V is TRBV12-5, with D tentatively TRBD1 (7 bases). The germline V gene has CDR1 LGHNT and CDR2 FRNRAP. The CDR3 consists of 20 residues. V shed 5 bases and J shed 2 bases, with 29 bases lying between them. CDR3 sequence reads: CASGPQGGSRRATITDTQYF. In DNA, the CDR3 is TGTGCTAGTGGTCCGCAGGGGGGTAGCAGGAGGGCAACTATCACAGATACGCAGTATTTT.

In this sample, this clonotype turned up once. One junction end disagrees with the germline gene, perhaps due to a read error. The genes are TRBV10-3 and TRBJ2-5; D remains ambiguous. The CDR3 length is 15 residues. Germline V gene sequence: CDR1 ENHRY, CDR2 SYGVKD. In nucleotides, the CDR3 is TGTGCTATCAGTGAGTTGAAGCTCGGAAAAGAGACCCAGTACTTC. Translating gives CAISELKLGKETQYF.

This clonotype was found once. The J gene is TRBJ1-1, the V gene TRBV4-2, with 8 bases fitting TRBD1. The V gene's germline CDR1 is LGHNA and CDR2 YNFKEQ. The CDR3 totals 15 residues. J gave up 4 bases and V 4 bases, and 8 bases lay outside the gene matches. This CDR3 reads CASSPAMDRVTEAFF. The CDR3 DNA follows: TGTGCCAGCAGCCCAGCAATGGACAGGGTCACTGAAGCTTTCTTT.

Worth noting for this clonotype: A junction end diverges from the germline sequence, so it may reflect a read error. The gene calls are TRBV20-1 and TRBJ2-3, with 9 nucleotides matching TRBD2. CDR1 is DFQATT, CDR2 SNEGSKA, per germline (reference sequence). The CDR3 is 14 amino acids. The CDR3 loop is CGASGTVGSGTQYF. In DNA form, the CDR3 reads TGCGGTGCTAGCGGGACAGTAGGCAGCGGTACGCAGTATTTT.

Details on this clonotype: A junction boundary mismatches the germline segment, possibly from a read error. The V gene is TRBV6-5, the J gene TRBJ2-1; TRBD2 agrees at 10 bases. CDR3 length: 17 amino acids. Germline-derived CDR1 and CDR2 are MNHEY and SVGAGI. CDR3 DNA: TGTGCCAGCAGTTACTCGACCTGGGGACTAGCGAACAATGAGCAATTCTTC. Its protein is CASSYSTWGLANNEQFF.

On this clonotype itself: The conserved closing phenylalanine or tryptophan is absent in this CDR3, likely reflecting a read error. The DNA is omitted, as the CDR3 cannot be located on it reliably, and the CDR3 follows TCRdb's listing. The CDR3 region is CASSSTGLAGVGTQYI. The chain couples TRBV10-2 to TRBJ2-3; the table's D call TRBD2 went unverified against the DNA. Germline CDR1 is WSHSY and CDR2 is SAAADI. The CDR3 is 16 residues long, counting both termini.

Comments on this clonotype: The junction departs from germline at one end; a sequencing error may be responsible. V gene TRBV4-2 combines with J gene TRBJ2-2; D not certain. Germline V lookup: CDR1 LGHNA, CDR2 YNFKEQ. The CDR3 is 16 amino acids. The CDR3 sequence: CASSRHLRPNTRELFF. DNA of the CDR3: TGTGCCAGCAGCCGACATCTGAGGCCCAACACCCGGGAGCTGTTTTTT.

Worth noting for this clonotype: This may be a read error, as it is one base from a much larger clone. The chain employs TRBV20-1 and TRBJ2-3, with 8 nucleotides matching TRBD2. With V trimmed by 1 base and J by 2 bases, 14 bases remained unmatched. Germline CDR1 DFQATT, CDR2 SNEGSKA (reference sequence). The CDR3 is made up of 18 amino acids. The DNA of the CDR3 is TGCAGTGCTAGAGGGGACCGCGCGGTAGCGGGATCCACAGATACGCAGTATTTT. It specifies CSARGDRAVAGSTDTQYF.

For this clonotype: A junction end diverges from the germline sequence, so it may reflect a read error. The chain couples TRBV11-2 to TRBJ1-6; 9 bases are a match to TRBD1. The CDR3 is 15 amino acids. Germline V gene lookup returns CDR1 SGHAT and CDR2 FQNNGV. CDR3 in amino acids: CAGSLETGGNSLLHF. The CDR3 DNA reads TGCGCCGGCAGCTTAGAGACAGGGGGAAATTCACTCCTCCACTTT.

The CDR3 bases are TGCAGCGTTATGGGATGGCAAACGCAGTATTTT. It specifies CSVMGWQTQYF. The chain recombines TRBV29-1 with TRBJ2-3; no reliable D call. V gave up 5 bases and J gave up 9 bases, with 12 bases separating them. Germline CDR1 and CDR2: SQVTM and ANQGSEA. The CDR3 has 11 amino acids.

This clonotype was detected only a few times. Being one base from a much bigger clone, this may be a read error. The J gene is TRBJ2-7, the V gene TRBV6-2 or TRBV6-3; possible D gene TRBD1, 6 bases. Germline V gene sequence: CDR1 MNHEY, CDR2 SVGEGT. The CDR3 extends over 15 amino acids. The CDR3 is CASCYARGGIYEQYF. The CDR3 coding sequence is TGTGCCAGCTGTTACGCCCGAGGGGGAATTTACGAGCAGTACTTC.

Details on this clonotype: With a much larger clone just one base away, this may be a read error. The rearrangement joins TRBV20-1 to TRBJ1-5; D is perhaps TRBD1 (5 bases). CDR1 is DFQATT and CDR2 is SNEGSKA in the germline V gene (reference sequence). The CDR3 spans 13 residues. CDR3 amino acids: CNARGGDHQPQHF. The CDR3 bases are TGCAATGCTAGGGGTGGGGATCACCAGCCCCAGCATTTT.

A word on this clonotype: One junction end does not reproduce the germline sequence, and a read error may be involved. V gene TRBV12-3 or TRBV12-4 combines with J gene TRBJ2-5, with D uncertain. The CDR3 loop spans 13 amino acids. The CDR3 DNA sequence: TGTGCCAGCAGTTTTCAATCCGAGGATACCCAGTGCTTC. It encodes CASSFQSEDTQCF.

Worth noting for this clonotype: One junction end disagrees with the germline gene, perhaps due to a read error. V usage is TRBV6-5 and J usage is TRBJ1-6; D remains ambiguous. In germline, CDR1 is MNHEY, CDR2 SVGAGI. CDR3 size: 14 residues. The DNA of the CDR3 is TGTGCCAGCAGTTTGCAGATGTATAATTCACCTCTCCACTTT. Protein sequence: CASSLQMYNSPLHF.